This TCR beta chain was profiled in a study of blood T cell repertoires in COVID-19. The data were produced by immunoSEQ multiplex PCR, yet TCRdb's version contains in-frame clones alone and is incomplete. This sample has about 370,000 clones, with 90% to 95% found just once. This clone appeared a few times. The CDR3 is made up of 14 amino acids. Trimming took 1 base from V and 0 from J, leaving 6 bases between them. CDR1 and CDR2 from the germline V gene are KGHSH and LQKENI. The V call is TRBV18, the J call TRBJ1-1; D not certain. This receptor was obtained from a woman between 40 and 55 years old who had been exposed to COVID-19. Sequencing was done on a sample of PBMCs or T cells enriched from blood (not recorded which). The CDR3 loop reads CASSPLIMNTEAFF. The CDR3 DNA sequence: TGTGCCAGCTCACCACTAATTATGAACACTGAAGCTTTCTTT. Full variable domain (remainder filled in from reference TRBV18 and TRBJ1-1): NAGVMQNPRHLVRRRGQEARLRCSPMKGHSHVYWYRQLPEEGLKFMVYLQKENIIDESGMPKERFSAEFPKEGPSILRIQQVVRGDSAAYFCASSPLIMNTEAFFGQGTRLTVV.